This T cell receptor beta chain was recorded in a study of beta chain features in type 1 diabetes. Whole-study results and caveats: The VDJ junctions of type 1 diabetes patients carried fewer insertions and more deletions. TCRB CDR3s from Type 1 diabetes patients were moderately but significantly shorter in all four CD4+ subsets.

Donors contributed one heparinised blood draw apiece, averaging approximately 0.12 L. Sorted CD4+ subsets: naive, central memory, regulatory, stem cell-like memory (CD45RO/CCR7/CD25/CD127/CD95/CD27 panel). For this clone: Its specificity is unknown.

V gave up 6 bases and J gave up 4 bases; unmatched junction bases: 14. This CDR3 has 16 residues. Germline assignment: CDR1 MGHDK and CDR2 SYGVNS. The investigators reverse transcribed all of the isolated RNA, so they sequenced expressed TCRB transcripts. Produced via immunoSEQ multiplex PCR; TCRdb's table is partial and in-frame only. The sample comprises 350,000 to 450,000 clones, roughly 12% of which are singletons, and 0.0095% to 0.013% rests with the top ten. This rearrangement joins TRBV25-1 to TRBJ2-5; 7 nucleotides align to TRBD1. Sequenced material: naive CD4+ T cells from blood. The clonotype was recovered from a woman between 18 and 30 years old with type 1 diabetes. CDR3 bases: TGTGCCAGCAGAGCGCCGGTCTGGACAGGACGAGAGACCCAGTACTTC. This encodes CASRAPVWTGRETQYF.